The 20 T cell receptor beta chains below were found in one sample sequenced in a study of beta chain features in type 1 diabetes. Sequenced material consisted of expressed TCRB transcripts (all of the isolated RNA was reverse transcribed). Generated by immunoSEQ multiplex PCR, the TCRdb table keeps only in-frame clones and is missing some. The repertoire holds around 140,000 clones, with 9.5% to 10% as singletons. The sequenced material came from central memory CD4+ T cells from blood. The origin of the receptors is a woman aged 40 to 50 in good health.

V gene TRBV7-7 combines with J gene TRBJ2-2, with no clear D. V dropped 2 bases and J dropped 6 bases, with 7 bases sitting between them. The length of the CDR3 is 13 residues. The V gene's germline CDR1 is SSHAT and CDR2 FNYEAQ (reference sequence). CDR3 DNA sequence: TGTGCCAGCAGCTTATCCGCGGCCGGGGAGCTGTTTTTT. It yields the protein CASSLSAAGELFF.

This clone was recorded a few times. The V call is TRBV27, the J call TRBJ2-7, with a possible D match to TRBD1 (6 bases). Trimming took 8 bases from V and 3 from J, leaving 20 bases between them. The CDR3 covers 15 residues. Per the germline V gene, CDR1 is MNHEY and CDR2 is SMNVEV (reference sequence). The CDR3 DNA reads as TGTGCCAGCTCTTTCAACGCCCTGGACAGCTACGAGCAGTACTTC. This translates into CASSFNALDSYEQYF.

This chain connects TRBV14 to TRBJ2-2, with 8 positions matching TRBD1. V shed 0 bases and J 4 bases; nucleotides not matched to a gene: 10. Per germline, CDR1 SGHDN and CDR2 FVKESK. This CDR3 spans 18 amino acids. The CDR3 spells CASSQDRRTGIRTGELFF. The CDR3 bases are TGTGCCAGCAGCCAAGATAGGAGGACAGGGATTCGCACCGGGGAGCTGTTTTTT.

The genes are TRBV7-9 and TRBJ2-5, with D perhaps TRBD1 (6 bases). This CDR3 region has 16 residues. Germline V gives CDR1 SEHNR, CDR2 FQNEAQ (reference sequence). V lost 4 bases to trimming and J lost 7 bases, with 22 bases between them. In DNA, the CDR3 is TGTGCCAGCAGCTCACCGGGACAAGGAGCCTTGGGGACCCAGTACTTC. As protein: CASSSPGQGALGTQYF.

In this sample, this clone turned up many times. This same CDR3 is encoded by further DNA sequences in the sample. The chain is built from TRBV18 and TRBJ2-6; D unclear. Trimming removed 3 bases at V and 2 bases at J, with 5 bases between. CDR1 is KGHSH and CDR2 is LQKENI in the germline V gene. The CDR3 runs 14 residues. As DNA, the CDR3 is TGTGCCAGCTCACCTCCAGCTGGGGCCAACGTCCTGACTTTC. Translating gives CASSPPAGANVLTF. Full variable domain (rest looked up from reference TRBV18 and TRBJ2-6): NAGVMQNPRHLVRRRGQEARLRCSPMKGHSHVYWYRQLPEEGLKFMVYLQKENIIDESGMPKERFSAEFPKEGPSILRIQQVVRGDSAAYFCASSPPAGANVLTFGAGSRLTVL.

The J gene is TRBJ2-7, the V gene TRBV6-6, with D uncertain. Germline V gives CDR1 MNHNY, CDR2 SVGAGI (reference sequence). The CDR3 has 16 residues. Trimming took off 5 bases at V and 1 base at J, with 18 bases between the two ends. Here the CDR3 DNA reads TGTGCCAGCAGTCTCGAGAGAGGCCAACCTTCCTACGAGCAGTACTTC. This encodes CASSLERGQPSYEQYF.

V and J are TRBV7-9 and TRBJ1-1; 7 nucleotides match TRBD1. Germline V gene sequence: CDR1 SEHNR, CDR2 FQNEAQ (reference sequence). The V and J ends lost 5 bases and 4 bases, in that order; junction bases with no gene match: 7. The CDR3 runs 14 residues. The CDR3 is CASSPTGTGTEAFF. DNA for the CDR3: TGTGCCAGCAGCCCGACAGGGACGGGCACTGAAGCTTTCTTT.

This rearrangement joins TRBV29-1 to TRBJ1-3; TRBD1 agrees at 9 bases. V lost 3 bases and J lost 10; bases outside the gene matches: 4. Germline V gives CDR1 SQVTM, CDR2 ANQGSEA. This CDR3 is 12 amino acids long. CDR3: CSVEGQGVTIYF. The DNA of the CDR3 is TGCAGCGTTGAGGGACAGGGAGTAACCATATATTTT.

The chain carries TRBV20-1 and TRBJ1-1, with unresolved D. The CDR3 contains 11 residues. Trimming took 6 bases from V and 0 from J, leaving 5 bases between them. From germline, CDR1 is DFQATT and CDR2 SNEGSKA (reference sequence). The CDR3 is CSAQLNTEAFF. CDR3 nucleotides: TGCAGTGCCCAGTTGAACACTGAAGCTTTCTTT.

This clone was found a few times. The chain recombines TRBV7-9 with TRBJ2-5; D might be TRBD1 (5 bases). CDR1 SEHNR and CDR2 FQNEAQ come from the germline V gene (reference sequence). V shed 1 base and J shed 2 bases, with 8 bases lying between them. The length of the CDR3 is 14 residues. The chain's CDR3 is CASSLEGAQETQYF. CDR3 coding DNA: TGTGCCAGCAGCTTAGAAGGGGCGCAAGAGACCCAGTACTTC. The full variable domain, in which reference TRBV7-9 and TRBJ2-5 provide the parts outside the CDR3, is DTGVSQNPRHKITKRGQNVTFRCDPISEHNRLYWYRQTLGQGPEFLTYFQNEAQLEKSRLLSDRFSAERPKGSFSTLEIQRTEQGDSAMYLCASSLEGAQETQYFGPGTRLLVL.

The J gene is TRBJ2-3, the V gene TRBV20-1; 9 nucleotides align to TRBD2. V lost 5 bases and J lost 12; bases outside the gene matches: 6. The CDR3 sequence is 11 residues long. The germline V gene has CDR1 DFQATT and CDR2 SNEGSKA (reference sequence). CDR3 sequence: CSARSGGPQYF. The DNA of the CDR3 is TGCAGTGCTCGGAGCGGGGGGCCCCAGTATTTT.

This chain connects TRBV7-9 to TRBJ1-6; TRBD1 agrees at 7 bases. Germline V lookup: CDR1 SEHNR, CDR2 FQNEAQ (reference sequence). The ends lost 5 bases at V and 0 bases at J; junction bases unmatched: 7. The CDR3 runs to 17 residues. The CDR3 DNA is TGTGCCAGCAGCCCGGGACAGTCGAGCTCCTATAATTCACCCCTCCACTTT. Translated, it gives CASSPGQSSSYNSPLHF.

This clone turned up a few times. The rearrangement joins TRBV7-8 to TRBJ2-5, with 8 bases matching TRBD1. The CDR3 is 16 residues long. Trimming removed 5 bases from V and 3 bases from J; junction bases left unmatched: 11. The germline V gene has CDR1 SGHVS and CDR2 FQNEAQ. The CDR3 region is CASSRIRPGQEETQYF. The DNA of the CDR3 is TGTGCCAGCAGCCGGATAAGGCCGGGACAGGAAGAGACCCAGTACTTC.

The V and J genes are TRBV2 and TRBJ2-7, with D possibly TRBD2 on 5 matching bases. CDR3 length: 14 residues. In germline, CDR1 is SNHLY, CDR2 FYNNEI. Trimming took off 4 bases at V and 4 bases at J, with 14 bases between the two ends. The CDR3 is CASSVRGWGYEQYF. CDR3 in DNA: TGTGCCAGCAGTGTCAGAGGGTGGGGTTACGAGCAGTACTTC.

The chain uses TRBV25-1 and TRBJ2-1; 7 bases agree with TRBD2. This CDR3 is 17 amino acids long. V was pared by 2 bases and J by 2 bases, with 9 bases of the junction left unmatched. Germline V gives CDR1 MGHDK, CDR2 SYGVNS. CDR3 loop: CASSEPRGGVAYNEQFF. The CDR3 DNA reads TGTGCCAGCAGTGAACCTCGGGGAGGGGTGGCCTACAATGAGCAGTTCTTC.

The chain is built from TRBV10-3 and TRBJ2-3, with 9 bases lining up with TRBD2. The CDR3 length is 14 residues. Germline V gives CDR1 ENHRY, CDR2 SYGVKD. The V segment lost 3 bases and the J segment 7 bases; nucleotides outside the gene matches: 5. The CDR3 DNA is TGTGCCATCAGTGATAGCGGGGGAAGTTATACGCAGTATTTT. This codes for CAISDSGGSYTQYF.

The chain joins TRBV7-6 to TRBJ2-1; 12 bases fit TRBD2. CDR1 is SGHVS and CDR2 is FNYEAQ in the germline V gene. The CDR3 consists of 17 residues. Trimming cost V 5 bases and J 3 bases; bases outside gene matches: 8. In DNA form, the CDR3 reads TGTGCCAGCAGCCCTCTTACTAGCGGGGGGCACTACAATGAGCAGTTCTTC. The encoded protein is CASSPLTSGGHYNEQFF.

This clone was recorded many times. The rearrangement uses TRBV7-2 and TRBJ1-6; D unresolved. Germline V gives CDR1 SGHTA, CDR2 FQGNSA. The V gene lost 1 base and the J gene lost 9 bases, with 19 bases spanning the gap. The CDR3 runs to 17 residues. The CDR3 is CASSLVGTPRGISPLHF. The DNA for the CDR3 is TGTGCCAGCAGCTTAGTCGGAACTCCCCGGGGAATTTCACCCCTCCACTTT.

The chain couples TRBV6-5 to TRBJ2-3; D is uncertain. Trimming stripped 2 bases from V and 4 bases from J, with 16 bases between. Per the germline V gene, CDR1 is MNHEY and CDR2 is SVGAGI. The length of the CDR3 is 16 residues. In DNA, the CDR3 is TGTGCCAGCAGTTACGGGTTAGCTTGGTCAGCAGATACGCAGTATTTT. It encodes CASSYGLAWSADTQYF.

The rearrangement joins TRBV6-5 to TRBJ1-2; 9 nucleotides line up with TRBD1. Germline values: CDR1 MNHEY, CDR2 SVGAGI. J lost 8 bases, V lost 2 bases, and 3 bases had no gene match. The length of the CDR3 is 13 residues. Here the CDR3 reads CASSYGGQGGYTF. In nucleotides, the CDR3 is TGTGCCAGCAGTTACGGGGGACAGGGAGGCTACACCTTC.